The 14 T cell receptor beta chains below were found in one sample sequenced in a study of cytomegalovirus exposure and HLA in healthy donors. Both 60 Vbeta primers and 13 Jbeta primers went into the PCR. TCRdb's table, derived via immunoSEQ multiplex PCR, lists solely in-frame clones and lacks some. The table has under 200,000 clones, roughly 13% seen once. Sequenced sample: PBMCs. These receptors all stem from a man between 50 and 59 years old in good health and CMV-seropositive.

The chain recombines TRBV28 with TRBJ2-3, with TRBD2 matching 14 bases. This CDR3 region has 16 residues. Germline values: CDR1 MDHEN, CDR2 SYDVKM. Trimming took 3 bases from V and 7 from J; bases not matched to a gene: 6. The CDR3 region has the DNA TGTGCCAGCAGTTTTGGGACTAGCGGGGGAACCTATACGCAGTATTTT. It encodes CASSFGTSGGTYTQYF. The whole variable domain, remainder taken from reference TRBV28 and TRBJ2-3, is DVKVTQSSRYLVKRTGEKVFLECVQDMDHENMFWYRQDPGLGLRLIYFSYDVKMKEKGDIPEGYSVSREKKERFSLILESASTNQTSMYLCASSFGTSGGTYTQYFGPGTRLTVL.

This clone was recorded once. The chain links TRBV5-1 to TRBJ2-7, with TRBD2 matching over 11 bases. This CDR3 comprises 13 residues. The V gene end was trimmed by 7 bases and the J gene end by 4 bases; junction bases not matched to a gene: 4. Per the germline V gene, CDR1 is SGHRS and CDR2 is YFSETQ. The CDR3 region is CASRTSGGYEQYF. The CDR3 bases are TGCGCCAGCCGTACTAGCGGGGGTTACGAGCAGTACTTC.

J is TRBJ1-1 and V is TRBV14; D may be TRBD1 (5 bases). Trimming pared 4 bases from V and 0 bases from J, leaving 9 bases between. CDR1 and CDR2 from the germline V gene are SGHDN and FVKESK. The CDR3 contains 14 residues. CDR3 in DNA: TGTGCCAGCAGCCGTAGGGGCATGAACACTGAAGCTTTCTTT. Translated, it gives CASSRRGMNTEAFF.

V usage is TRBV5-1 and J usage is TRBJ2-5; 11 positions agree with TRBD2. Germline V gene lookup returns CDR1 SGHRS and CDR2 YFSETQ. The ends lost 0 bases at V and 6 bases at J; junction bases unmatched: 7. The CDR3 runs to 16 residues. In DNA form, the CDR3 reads TGCGCCAGCAGCTTGGAACTAGCGGGGGCCCTCCAGACCCAGTACTTC. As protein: CASSLELAGALQTQYF.

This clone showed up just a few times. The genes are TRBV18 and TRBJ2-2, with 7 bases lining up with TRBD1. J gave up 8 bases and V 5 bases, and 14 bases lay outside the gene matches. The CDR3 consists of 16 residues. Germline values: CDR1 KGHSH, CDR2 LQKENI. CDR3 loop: CASSTGWTGNGGELFF. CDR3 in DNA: TGTGCCAGCTCAACCGGGTGGACAGGAAATGGAGGGGAGCTGTTTTTT. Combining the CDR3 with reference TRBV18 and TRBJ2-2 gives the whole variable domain NAGVMQNPRHLVRRRGQEARLRCSPMKGHSHVYWYRQLPEEGLKFMVYLQKENIIDESGMPKERFSAEFPKEGPSILRIQQVVRGDSAAYFCASSTGWTGNGGELFFGEGSRLTVL.

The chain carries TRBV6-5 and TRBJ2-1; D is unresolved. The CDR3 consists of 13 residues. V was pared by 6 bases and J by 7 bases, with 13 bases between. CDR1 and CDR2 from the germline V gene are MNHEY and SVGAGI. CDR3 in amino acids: CASSFRVGNEQFF. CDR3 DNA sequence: TGTGCCAGCAGCTTCCGGGTAGGAAATGAGCAGTTCTTC.

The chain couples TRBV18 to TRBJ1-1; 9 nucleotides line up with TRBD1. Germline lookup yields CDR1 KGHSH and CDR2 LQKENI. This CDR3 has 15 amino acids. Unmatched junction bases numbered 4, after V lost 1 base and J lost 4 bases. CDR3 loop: CASSPRKTGGTEAFF. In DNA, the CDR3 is TGTGCCAGCTCACCACGTAAGACAGGGGGCACTGAAGCTTTCTTT.

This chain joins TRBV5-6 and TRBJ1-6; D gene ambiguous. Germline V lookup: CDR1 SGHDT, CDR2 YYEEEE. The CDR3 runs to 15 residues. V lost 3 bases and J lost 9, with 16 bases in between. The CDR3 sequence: CASSYTGNPGSPLHF. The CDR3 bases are TGTGCCAGCAGCTACACGGGGAACCCGGGTTCACCCCTCCACTTT.

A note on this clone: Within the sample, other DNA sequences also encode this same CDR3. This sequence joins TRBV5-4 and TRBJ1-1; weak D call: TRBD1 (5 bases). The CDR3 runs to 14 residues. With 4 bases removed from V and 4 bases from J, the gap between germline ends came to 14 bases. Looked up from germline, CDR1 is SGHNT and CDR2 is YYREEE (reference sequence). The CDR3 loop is CASSLGVGGTEAFF. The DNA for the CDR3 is TGTGCCAGCAGCCTTGGTGTGGGGGGCACTGAAGCTTTCTTT.

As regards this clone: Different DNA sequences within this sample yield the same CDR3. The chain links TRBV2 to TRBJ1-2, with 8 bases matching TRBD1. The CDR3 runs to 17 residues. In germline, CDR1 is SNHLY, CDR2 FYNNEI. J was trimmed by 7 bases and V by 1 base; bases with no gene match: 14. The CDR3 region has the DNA TGTGCCAGCAGTGAAGACGCCACACTCGACAGGGGCTCTGGCTACACCTTC. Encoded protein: CASSEDATLDRGSGYTF.

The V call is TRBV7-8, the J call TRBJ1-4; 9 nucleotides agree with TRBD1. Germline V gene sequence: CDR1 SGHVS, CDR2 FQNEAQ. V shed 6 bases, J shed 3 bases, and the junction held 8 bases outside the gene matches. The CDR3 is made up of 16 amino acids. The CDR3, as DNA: TGTGCCAGCAGACGGGACAGGGCCCACCCTAATGAAAAACTGTTTTTT. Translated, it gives CASRRDRAHPNEKLFF.

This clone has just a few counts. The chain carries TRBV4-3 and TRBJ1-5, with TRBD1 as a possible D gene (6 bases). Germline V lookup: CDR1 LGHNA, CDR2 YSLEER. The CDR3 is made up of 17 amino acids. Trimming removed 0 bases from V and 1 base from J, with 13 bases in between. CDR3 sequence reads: CASSQEGGGESNQPQHF. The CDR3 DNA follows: TGCGCCAGCAGCCAAGAAGGAGGGGGGGAGAGCAATCAGCCCCAGCATTTT.

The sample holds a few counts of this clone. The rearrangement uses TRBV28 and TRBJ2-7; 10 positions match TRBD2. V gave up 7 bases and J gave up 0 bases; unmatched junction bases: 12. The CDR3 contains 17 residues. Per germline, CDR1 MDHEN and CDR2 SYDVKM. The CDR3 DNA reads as TGTGCCAGCAACCGGCCCGGACTAGCGGCGTCCTCCTACGAGCAGTACGTC. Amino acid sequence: CASNRPGLAASSYEQYV.

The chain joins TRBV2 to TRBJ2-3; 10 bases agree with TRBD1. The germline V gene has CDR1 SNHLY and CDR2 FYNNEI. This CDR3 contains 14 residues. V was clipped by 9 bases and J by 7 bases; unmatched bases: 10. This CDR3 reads CASAPDRGGNTQYF. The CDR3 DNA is TGTGCCAGTGCCCCGGACAGGGGGGGGAATACGCAGTATTTT.